The sequence of this TCR beta chain was determined in a study of beta chain features in type 1 diabetes. This CDR3 contains 15 residues. Per germline, CDR1 SGHRS and CDR2 YFSETQ. Deletions cut 0 bases from V and 5 bases from J, with 14 bases between. Reverse transcribing all isolated RNA meant expressed TCRB transcripts were sequenced. Using immunoSEQ multiplex PCR, the repertoire was profiled, and TCRdb retains in-frame clones only, with some absent. The table has 300,000 to 450,000 clones, around 12% seen once; the top ten hold about 0.018%. Sequenced sample: naive CD4+ T cells from blood. This receptor was taken from a man younger than 35 in good health. V gene TRBV5-1 combines with J gene TRBJ2-5; D unresolved. CDR3 protein: CASSLAPLDLETQYF. The CDR3 bases are TGCGCCAGCAGCTTGGCCCCTCTAGATTTGGAGACCCAGTACTTC.